A selection of T cell receptor beta chains follows, all from one sample in a study of cytomegalovirus exposure and HLA in healthy donors. Assay used: immunoSEQ multiplex PCR; TCRdb lists only in-frame clones, some missing. The sample has some 150,000 clones; 60% to 85% are singletons. Specimen: PBMCs. Source of these receptors: a man younger than 40 in good health and CMV-seropositive. Both conserved end residues are part of each CDR3. A D gene is named only where the DNA matches it firmly. Some rows mark clone size as missing; the rest say once, few, many or name a class of expanded clone.

j_call,d_call,v_call,clone_size,cdr3_aa,cdr3_nt
TRBJ2-7,TRBD2,TRBV15,.,CATSRDPPSGGHSYEQYF,TGTGCCACCAGCAGAGATCCCCCTAGCGGGGGCCATTCCTACGAGCAGTACTTC
TRBJ1-4,.,TRBV27,.,CASMRTLVTTNEKLFF,TGTGCCAGCATGCGGACACTTGTCACAACTAATGAAAAACTGTTTTTT
TRBJ2-2,.,TRBV18,.,CASSPQVTSTNTGELFF,TGTGCCAGCTCACCCCAGGTAACCTCGACGAACACCGGGGAGCTGTTTTTT
TRBJ2-7,TRBD2,TRBV5-6,.,CASSPGPSGGDYEQYF,TGTGCCAGCAGCCCGGGTCCTAGCGGGGGGGACTACGAGCAGTACTTC
TRBJ2-1,TRBD2,TRBV4-3,.,CASSQLASGGAWNEQFF,TGCGCCAGCAGCCAACTCGCTAGCGGGGGGGCCTGGAATGAGCAGTTCTTC
TRBJ2-2,TRBD2,TRBV11-3,.,CASSLDLFGEGTGELFF,TGTGCCAGCAGCTTAGATCTTTTCGGGGAGGGAACCGGGGAGCTGTTTTTT
TRBJ1-1,.,TRBV7-3,.,CASSLFPGDGGTEAFF,TGTGCCAGCAGCTTATTTCCAGGGGATGGGGGCACTGAAGCTTTCTTT
TRBJ2-7,.,TRBV4-1,.,CASSQVGGGGEQYF,TGCGCCAGCAGCCAAGTCGGGGGTGGGGGCGAGCAGTACTTC
TRBJ2-7,TRBD1,TRBV28,.,CASSPIRGSGSYEQYF,TGTGCCAGCAGTCCGATCAGGGGGAGCGGTTCCTACGAGCAGTACTTC
TRBJ1-2,TRBD1,TRBV7-2,.,CASSFLPTGEKDGYTF,TGTGCCAGCAGCTTCCTACCGACAGGGGAAAAGGATGGCTACACCTTC
TRBJ1-6,TRBD1,TRBV10-3,.,CAISESGTGGSWPYNSPLHF,TGTGCCATCAGTGAGTCGGGCACAGGGGGCAGTTGGCCCTATAATTCACCCCTCCACTTT
TRBJ2-4,TRBD1,TRBV5-1,.,CASRRTGKNIQYF,TGCGCCAGCAGACGGACAGGCAAAAACATTCAGTACTTC
TRBJ2-1,TRBD2,TRBV29-1,.,CSVSRTSGGTEQFF,TGCAGCGTTTCCAGGACTAGCGGGGGCACTGAGCAGTTCTTC
TRBJ2-3,TRBD2,TRBV5-6,.,CASSLLAGDTQYF,TGTGCCAGCAGCTTGCTAGCGGGGGATACGCAGTATTTT
TRBJ2-7,.,TRBV10-1,.,CATAPGQRGEEQYF,TGCGCCACCGCACCGGGACAGAGGGGGGAAGAGCAGTACTTC
TRBJ2-7,TRBD2,TRBV6-1,.,CASSPTSGGYEQYF,TGTGCCAGCAGCCCGACTAGCGGGGGATACGAGCAGTACTTC
TRBJ2-7,TRBD1,TRBV10-3,.,CAMSIGQGSLHEQYF,TGTGCCATGTCCATAGGACAGGGGTCCCTCCACGAGCAGTACTTC
TRBJ2-3,TRBD2,TRBV4-1,.,CASSLLELAGGKDTQYF,TGCGCCAGCAGCCTTCTAGAACTAGCGGGGGGAAAAGATACGCAGTATTTT
TRBJ2-2,.,TRBV7-9,.,CASSLGEAELFF,TGTGCCAGCAGCTTAGGGGAGGCGGAGCTGTTTTTT
TRBJ2-5,TRBD2,TRBV7-8,.,CASSPQVGVAGETQYF,TGTGCCAGCAGCCCCCAGGTCGGTGTAGCGGGAGAGACCCAGTACTTC
TRBJ2-7,.,TRBV30,.,CAWSSAGTYEQYF,TGTGCCTGGAGCTCGGCAGGGACCTACGAGCAGTACTTC
TRBJ2-7,.,TRBV2,.,CASSLTGTYEQYF,TGTGCCAGCAGTTTAACAGGGACCTACGAGCAGTACTTC
TRBJ2-5,.,TRBV11-2,.,CASSFKETQYF,TGTGCCAGCAGCTTTAAAGAGACCCAGTACTTC
TRBJ1-5,.,TRBV10-1,once,CASSELGDSGGQPQHF,TGCGCCAGCAGTGAGCTGGGCGATTCAGGAGGTCAGCCCCAGCATTTT
TRBJ2-7,.,TRBV27,.,CASSPLGVSAYEQYF,TGTGCCAGCAGTCCTCTCGGGGTATCAGCCTACGAGCAGTACTTC
TRBJ2-1,TRBD2,TRBV19,.,CASTTTSASYNEQFF,TGTGCCAGTACCACAACTAGCGCCTCCTACAATGAGCAGTTCTTC
TRBJ2-7,.,TRBV2,.,CASGRSSYEQYF,TGTGCCAGCGGTCGGAGCTCCTACGAGCAGTACTTC
TRBJ2-7,TRBD1,TRBV4-1,once,CASSHSISSDREHEQYF,TGCGCCAGCAGCCACTCAATTTCGTCTGACAGGGAACACGAGCAGTACTTC
TRBJ1-2,.,TRBV11-2,once,CASSSRAAALVWGYTF,TGTGCCAGCAGCTCCAGAGCGGCTGCGCTCGTGTGGGGCTACACCTTC
TRBJ1-5,.,TRBV2,.,CASSTGMRQPQHF,TGTGCCAGCAGCACAGGGATGAGGCAGCCCCAGCATTTT
TRBJ2-3,TRBD2,TRBV29-1,.,CSAAGGETDTQYF,TGCAGCGCTGCTGGGGGGGAGACAGATACGCAGTATTTT
TRBJ1-5,.,TRBV7-2,.,CASSLRGSNQPQHF,TGTGCCAGCAGCTTGCGGGGTAGCAATCAGCCCCAGCATTTT
TRBJ2-5,TRBD1,TRBV4-3,.,CASSQRGQGAQETQYF,TGCGCCAGCAGCCAAAGAGGACAGGGGGCCCAAGAGACCCAGTACTTC
TRBJ2-7,.,TRBV2,.,CASSELDRTYEQYF,TGTGCCAGCAGTGAATTGGACAGAACCTACGAGCAGTACTTC
TRBJ1-2,.,TRBV6-1,.,CASRAVWAGGYGYTF,TGTGCCAGTCGGGCCGTGTGGGCGGGGGGCTATGGCTACACCTTC
TRBJ1-1,.,TRBV6-1,.,CASSQTWGLREAFF,TGTGCCAGCAGTCAGACCTGGGGGCTGAGGGAAGCTTTCTTT
TRBJ2-1,.,TRBV11-2,.,CASSLELGDEQFF,TGTGCCAGCAGCTTAGAACTAGGAGATGAGCAGTTCTTC
TRBJ2-3,TRBD2,TRBV27,.,CASRPLGGAGTQYF,TGTGCCAGCCGTCCCTTGGGAGGGGCCGGTACGCAGTATTTT
TRBJ1-5,TRBD1,TRBV12-5,.,CASGWPGDSHQPQHF,TGTGCTAGTGGTTGGCCCGGGGACAGTCATCAGCCCCAGCATTTT
TRBJ2-1,TRBD1,TRBV5-6,.,CASSPGQGRYNEQFF,TGTGCCAGCAGCCCGGGACAGGGGAGGTACAATGAGCAGTTCTTC
TRBJ2-5,TRBD2,TRBV7-2,.,CASSYRLAGGGETQYF,TGTGCCAGCAGCTACAGACTAGCGGGGGGAGGAGAGACCCAGTACTTC
TRBJ1-5,.,TRBV27,.,CASSTGKGSQPQHF,TGTGCCAGCAGTACAGGGAAAGGGAGCCAGCCCCAGCATTTT
TRBJ2-3,TRBD1,TRBV6-1,.,CASSATQGQFDTQYF,TGTGCCAGCAGTGCCACACAGGGACAGTTTGATACGCAGTATTTT